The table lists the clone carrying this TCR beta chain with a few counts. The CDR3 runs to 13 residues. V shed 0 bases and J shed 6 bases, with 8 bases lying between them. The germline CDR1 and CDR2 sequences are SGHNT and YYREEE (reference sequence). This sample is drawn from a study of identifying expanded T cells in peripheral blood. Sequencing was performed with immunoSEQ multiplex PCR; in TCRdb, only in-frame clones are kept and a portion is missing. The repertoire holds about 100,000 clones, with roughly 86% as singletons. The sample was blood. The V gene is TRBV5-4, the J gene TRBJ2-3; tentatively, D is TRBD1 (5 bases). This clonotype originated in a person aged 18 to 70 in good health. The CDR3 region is CASSLEGQDTQYF. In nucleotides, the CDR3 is TGTGCCAGCAGCTTGGAGGGGCAGGATACGCAGTATTTT.